The TCR beta chain under discussion was sequenced for a study of T cell changes during pregnancy in multiple sclerosis. Trimming cost V 2 bases and J 5 bases, with 9 bases left between them. This CDR3 comprises 13 residues. Germline V gene data show CDR1 as MNHEY and CDR2 as SMNVEV (reference sequence). Only in-frame clones appear in the TCRdb table, and some are missing; sequencing was by immunoSEQ multiplex PCR. The sample lists about 70,000 clones; roughly 92% were seen once. The specimen comprised CD8+ T cells from peripheral blood mononuclear cells, sampled in the third trimester of pregnancy. The chain couples TRBV27 to TRBJ1-1; D not certain. This sequence originates from a female donor in good health, enrolled as a control in a pregnancy study. CDR3 sequence reads: CASSLDSGTEAFF. The DNA for the CDR3 is TGTGCCAGCAGTTTAGACTCGGGGACTGAAGCTTTCTTT.